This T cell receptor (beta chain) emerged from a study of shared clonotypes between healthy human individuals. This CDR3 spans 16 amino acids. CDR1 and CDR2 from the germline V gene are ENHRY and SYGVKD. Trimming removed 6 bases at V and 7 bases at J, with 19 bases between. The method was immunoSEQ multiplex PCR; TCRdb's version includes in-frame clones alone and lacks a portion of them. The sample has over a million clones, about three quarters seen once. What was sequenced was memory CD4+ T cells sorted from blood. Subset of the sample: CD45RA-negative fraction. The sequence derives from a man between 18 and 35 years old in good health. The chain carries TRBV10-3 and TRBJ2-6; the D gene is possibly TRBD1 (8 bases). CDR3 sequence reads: CAISGTTGGLANVLTF. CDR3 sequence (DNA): TGTGCCATCAGCGGTACTACAGGGGGACTAGCCAACGTCCTGACTTTC.